The sequence of this T cell receptor (beta chain) was determined in a study of blood T cell repertoires in COVID-19. On the study more broadly: Nucleic acid was either cDNA or gDNA, and it came from T cells, B-cell-depleted T cells, or PBMCs.

Original analysis: Reference gene primers were amplified, and this amplification served to estimate nucleated cell counts. Sequencing used immunoSEQ multiplex PCR; TCRdb keeps in-frame clones, though not all of them. D and trimming come from the DNA, and the V and J calls and clone size come from that table. The data contain around 69,000 clones, 84% of them seen just once; the ten biggest clones take up about 10%. The sequenced material came from peripheral blood. The sequence was collected from a man aged 50 to 59 with active COVID-19.

Here the CDR3 DNA reads TGTGCCAGCAGCTTAGATACGGGGAACTACAATGAGCAGTTCTTC. Its translation: CASSLDTGNYNEQFF. The genes are TRBV11-3 and TRBJ2-1; tentative D call: TRBD2 (5 bases). This CDR3 region has 15 residues. Deletions cut 0 bases from V and 3 bases from J, with 9 bases between. Germline CDR1 is SGHNT and CDR2 is YENEEA.